The present entry profiles one T cell receptor (beta chain) with its context. This clonotype was counted between two and nine times. It lacks a known antigen. No base quality values were provided; no much bigger clone lies one nucleotide off. These data are taken from a study of T-cell reconstitution after alpha-beta-depleted transplantation in children (dated by TCRdb to the mid-2010s). In terms of the full investigation: Using TCR repertoire profiling, the study followed T-cell immune reconstitution in a quantitative way in children after TCRalphabeta/CD19-depleted allogeneic hematopoietic cell transplantation.

Library method: PCR. Sequencing was performed on an Illumina HiSeq 2500. To normalize quantification of the TCRbeta repertoire, the TCR libraries were built with molecular barcoding that relied on unique molecular identifiers. The public reads were reprocessed in TCRdb via fastp at Q25 and MiXCR, keeping in-frame beta chains. Under each unique CDR3 protein, matching rows form one entry showing the most common genes and DNA. The sample profile shows hundreds of thousands of distinct CDR3 sequences; about 23% of them were found once. 13% to 15% of the sample is taken by the ten largest. The CDR3 measures 13 amino acids from cysteine to phenylalanine. The DNA shown is the 39-base CDR3, in frame from base 1. Relative to germline, V is missing 2 bases and J is missing 6 bases, with 3 bases of the junction outside any gene match. CDR1 DFQATT and CDR2 SNEGSKA are derived from the germline V gene (reference sequence).

Broader findings and caveats from the paper: Hyperexpanded clone frequencies declined over subsequent months; after one year, T-cell counts and TCRbeta diversity were mostly attributed to newly produced T cells. The apparently early alphabetaT-cell count recovery about two months after transplant was reportedly dependent on only several hundred rapidly expanded clones derived from non-depleted graft cells. The high TCRbeta diversity at day 60 in some patients was ascribed to recipient T cells and intrathymic progenitors that had survived conditioning.

The sample's treatment or condition label is to be understood as: allogeneic hematopoietic cell transplantation with graft depleted of TCRalphabeta T cells and CD19 B cells. Transplant recipients were children who received TCRalphabeta/CD19-depleted allogeneic hematopoietic cell grafts. Sequencing was performed on PBMCs, mostly from graft donor cells, taken 360 days after TCRalphabeta/CD19-depleted stem cell transplant. The clonotype comes from a boy younger than two who had a stem cell transplant for acute myeloid leukemia, so the T cells may come from the graft donor. The chain was built from TRBV20-1 and TRBJ2-3, with 9 junctional bases fitting TRBD1. This receptor has the CDR3 CSARSDRGDTQYF. The bases read TGCAGTGCTAGAAGCGACAGGGGGGATACGCAGTATTTT.